Listed below are T cell receptor beta chains from one sample, sequenced in a study of blood T cell repertoires in COVID-19. Measured with immunoSEQ multiplex PCR; TCRdb has only the in-frame clones, and not every one. Here the sample spans fewer than 150,000 clones, roughly 79% being singletons. Sequenced material: peripheral blood. These receptors originate from a man aged 80 or over with acute or convalescent COVID-19. Both conserved end residues are part of each CDR3. Each record gives: D gene, J gene, V gene, clone size, CDR3 DNA, CDR3 protein. D genes are given only for firm matches. The size field is filled for only some rows; it gives once, few, many or a size class.

. TRBJ1-2 TRBV30 . TGTGCCTGGAGTGAACAAGGGGTTAACTATGGCTACACCTTC CAWSEQGVNYGYTF
. TRBJ1-2 TRBV6-6 . TGTGCCAGCAGTGGAGAAGGCTACACCTTC CASSGEGYTF
TRBD1 TRBJ2-7 TRBV6-2/TRBV6-3 . TGTGCCAGCAGTAGACTCGGACAGGGGACTTACGAGCAGTACTTC CASSRLGQGTYEQYF
TRBD2 TRBJ2-2 TRBV19 . TGTGCCAGTACTTCAAACCCGGGGGGAAAGACCGGGGAGCTGTTTTTT CASTSNPGGKTGELFF
. TRBJ1-4 TRBV5-1 . TGCGCCAGCAGCTTGGGGAAGGGGGAAAAACTGTTTTTT CASSLGKGEKLFF
. TRBJ1-1 TRBV3-1/TRBV3-2 once TGTGCCAGCAGCCATACCGGTGAAGCTTTCTTT CASSHTGEAFF
. TRBJ1-5 TRBV30 . TGTGCCTGGAGTGTACTGGGGGGGGACCAGCCCCAGCATTTT CAWSVLGGDQPQHF
. TRBJ1-6 TRBV28 many TGTGCCAGCAGCCCGGGAGGGGACTACTCACCCCTCCACTTT CASSPGGDYSPLHF
. TRBJ1-2 TRBV6-2/TRBV6-3 once TGTGCCAGCAGTTACGATGGGGCTATAGTCTATGGCTACACCTTC CASSYDGAIVYGYTF
TRBD1 TRBJ1-3 TRBV18 . TGTGCCAGCTCACAACCCGGGACAGCTGGAAACACCATATATTTT CASSQPGTAGNTIYF
. TRBJ1-6 TRBV2 . TGTGCCAGCAGGGGGAGTCTCTCTAATTCACCCCTCCACTTT CASRGSLSNSPLHF
. TRBJ2-5 TRBV27 . TGTGCCAGCAGCTCCGGCAAAGGGGCCCGAGGAGAGACCCAGTACTTC CASSSGKGARGETQYF
TRBD2 TRBJ2-1 TRBV6-5 once TGTGCCAGCAGCAAACTAGCGGGGGCCTACAATGAGCAGTTCTTC CASSKLAGAYNEQFF
. TRBJ2-2 TRBV2 . TGTGCCAGCAGTGGGACTTTCGCCGGGGAGCTGTTTTTT CASSGTFAGELFF
TRBD2 TRBJ2-2 TRBV7-2 . TGTGCCAGCAGCTTAGGCGGGGGGGCCGGTAGGACCGGGGAGCTGTTTTTT CASSLGGGAGRTGELFF
. TRBJ1-5 TRBV10-3 . TGTGCCATCAGTGAGAGGGCCGAGGGTCAGCCCCAGCATTTT CAISERAEGQPQHF
TRBD2 TRBJ2-5 TRBV4-1 once TGCGCCAGCAGTCGGGACCCGGGAGGAGAGACCCAGTACTTC CASSRDPGGETQYF
. TRBJ2-5 TRBV30 . TGTGCCTGGAGTTGGAGGGAAAAAGAGACCCAGTACTTC CAWSWREKETQYF
. TRBJ1-1 TRBV4-2 . TGTGCCAGCAGCCAAGGTCGGTTTAACACTGAAGCTTTCTTT CASSQGRFNTEAFF
TRBD1 TRBJ2-1 TRBV30 few TGTGCCTGGAGGAAGGACAGGGTTGTCAATGAGCAGTTCTTC CAWRKDRVVNEQFF
. TRBJ2-1 TRBV6-2/TRBV6-3 few TGTGCCAGCAGTTACTCGAGGCGTTATGAGCAGTTCTTC CASSYSRRYEQFF
TRBD2 TRBJ2-7 TRBV6-5 . TGTGCCAGCGGGGGGGATCTCTACGAGCAGTACTTC CASGGDLYEQYF
TRBD1 TRBJ1-2 TRBV10-3 few TGTGCCATCAGTGGCGGACAGGTTGGCGAAAATATCTATGGCTACACCTTC CAISGGQVGENIYGYTF
TRBD1 TRBJ1-4 TRBV27 once TGTGCCAGCAGCCGGGACAGGGCTCAAAAACTGTTTTTT CASSRDRAQKLFF
. TRBJ2-7 TRBV24-1 . TGTGCCACCAGTGATTCCTGGAGAGCCGAGCAGTACTTC CATSDSWRAEQYF
TRBD1 TRBJ2-7 TRBV3-1/TRBV3-2 . TGTGCCAGCAGCCGGATCGGGACAGGAACCTACGAGCAGTACTTC CASSRIGTGTYEQYF
. TRBJ2-1 TRBV11-2 . TGTGCCAGCAGCCTCCTGGGGGGGGCTGAATCCTACAATGAGCAGTTCTTC CASSLLGGAESYNEQFF
TRBD2 TRBJ2-1 TRBV6-5 . TGTGCCAGCAGTTTCGGGGGGGGGTATCAGGACAATGAGCAGTTCTTC CASSFGGGYQDNEQFF